The source of this TCR beta chain is a study of T cell responses to AZD1222 COVID-19 vaccine. Overall study findings and caveats: The repertoires were collected only after the peak T cell response. Reportedly, nearly half the spike-specific TCRs target unmutated variant regions. CD4 TCRs linked to vaccination spanned spike, dominating at 160-218 and 743-854. Females made up more of the donors, who were largely white British, and clonal diversity may have come out too low.

The germline V gene has CDR1 MNHEY and CDR2 SVGAGI. The CDR3 sequence is 15 residues long. Between the trimmed V and J ends, which lost 2 bases and 0 bases, there was a span of 8 bases. Comments on this clone: The antigen remains undetermined.

The data were produced by immunoSEQ multiplex PCR, yet TCRdb's version contains in-frame clones alone and is incomplete. The sample comprises approximately 120,000 clones, 93% of which are singletons, and around 3.1% rests with the top ten. The clonotype originates from an adult in good health. The rearrangement joins TRBV6-5 to TRBJ1-3; D remains ambiguous. Sample: peripheral blood, taken on day 0 of AZD1222 vaccination. CDR3 in DNA: TGTGCCAGCAGTTACCAACAAAGCTCTGGAAACACCATATATTTT. It yields the protein CASSYQQSSGNTIYF.